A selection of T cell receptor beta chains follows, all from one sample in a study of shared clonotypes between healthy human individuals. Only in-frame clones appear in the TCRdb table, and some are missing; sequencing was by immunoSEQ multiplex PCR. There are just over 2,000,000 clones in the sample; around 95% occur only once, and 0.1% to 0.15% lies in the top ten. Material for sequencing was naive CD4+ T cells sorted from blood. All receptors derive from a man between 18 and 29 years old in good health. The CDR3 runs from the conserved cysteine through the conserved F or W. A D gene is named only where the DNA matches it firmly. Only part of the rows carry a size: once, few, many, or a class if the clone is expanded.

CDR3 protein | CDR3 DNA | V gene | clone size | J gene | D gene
CASRRDSLSEQYF | TGTGCCAGCCGCCGGGACTCCCTCAGCGAGCAGTACTTC | TRBV6-5 | . | TRBJ2-7 | .
CASSGRPVANTEAFF | TGTGCCAGCAGCGGCCGTCCCGTGGCGAACACTGAAGCTTTCTTT | TRBV9 | . | TRBJ1-1 | .
CASSQGQGGKETQYF | TGTGCCAGCAGCCAGGGACAGGGAGGGAAAGAGACCCAGTACTTC | TRBV7-9 | . | TRBJ2-5 | TRBD1
CAISEGDRLNNEQFF | TGTGCCATCAGTGAGGGGGACCGTTTAAACAATGAGCAGTTCTTC | TRBV10-3 | . | TRBJ2-1 | .
CASPPQEGRGTEAFF | TGTGCCAGCCCACCACAAGAGGGGCGAGGAACTGAAGCTTTCTTT | TRBV18 | . | TRBJ1-1 | .
CASSALPGPRETQYF | TGTGCCAGCAGCGCCCTGCCCGGGCCCCGGGAGACCCAGTACTTC | TRBV7-9 | . | TRBJ2-5 | .
CAIRPGTSGVPSYNEQFF | TGTGCCATCAGACCCGGGACTAGCGGAGTCCCTTCCTACAATGAGCAGTTCTTC | TRBV10-3 | . | TRBJ2-1 | TRBD2
CASSLDRNTEAFF | TGTGCCAGCAGCCTGGACAGAAACACTGAAGCTTTCTTT | TRBV5-6 | . | TRBJ1-1 | .
CASSEARGGVETQYF | TGTGCCAGCAGTGAAGCGCGGGGAGGAGTTGAGACCCAGTACTTC | TRBV6-1 | . | TRBJ2-5 | .
CASSSSGPVYEQYF | TGTGCCAGCAGTTCAAGCGGACCCGTCTACGAGCAGTACTTC | TRBV6-5 | . | TRBJ2-7 | .
CASSAEGLQVSYEQYF | TGTGCCAGCAGTGCAGAAGGTTTGCAGGTCTCCTACGAGCAGTACTTC | TRBV13 | . | TRBJ2-7 | .
CASSLFASGGARETQYF | TGTGCCAGCAGCTTATTTGCTAGCGGGGGGGCCCGGGAGACCCAGTACTTC | TRBV7-2 | . | TRBJ2-5 | TRBD2
CALDRGTTSSGNNEQFF | TGTGCCTTAGACAGGGGAACTACGTCTAGCGGTAACAATGAGCAGTTCTTC | TRBV30 | . | TRBJ2-1 | .
CASSFQGTTDTDTQYF | TGTGCCAGCAGCTTTCAGGGCACAACCGACACAGATACGCAGTATTTT | TRBV7-2 | . | TRBJ2-3 | .
CASSPGTEGDTQYF | TGCGCCAGCAGCCCCGGGACAGAAGGAGATACGCAGTATTTT | TRBV5-1 | . | TRBJ2-3 | TRBD1
CASSLERGQETQYF | TGCGCCAGCAGCTTGGAGCGGGGCCAAGAGACCCAGTACTTC | TRBV5-1 | . | TRBJ2-5 | TRBD2
CASSFSGRDSPYGYTF | TGTGCCAGCAGTTTCTCAGGACGGGACTCACCCTATGGCTACACCTTC | TRBV27 | . | TRBJ1-2 | .
CASSPSRVAGGGIQYF | TGTGCCAGCAGTCCCTCGAGGGTAGCGGGAGGCGGCATTCAGTACTTC | TRBV27 | once | TRBJ2-4 | TRBD2
CASSVRQGLKYGYTF | TGTGCCAGCAGCGTGAGACAGGGGCTAAAGTATGGCTACACCTTC | TRBV9 | . | TRBJ1-2 | TRBD1
CASRKDYPNEQFF | TGTGCCAGTCGAAAGGACTACCCGAATGAGCAGTTCTTC | TRBV19 | . | TRBJ2-1 | .
CASSLYERANTGELFF | TGTGCCAGCAGCTTGTATGAGCGAGCGAACACCGGGGAGCTGTTTTTT | TRBV5-6 | once | TRBJ2-2 | .
CSASGQGPLRELFF | TGCAGCGCCTCCGGACAGGGGCCGCTAAGGGAGCTGTTTTTT | TRBV29-1 | . | TRBJ2-2 | TRBD1
CASSGGWSTGELFF | TGTGCCAGCAGTGGGGGTTGGAGCACCGGGGAGCTGTTTTTT | TRBV25-1 | . | TRBJ2-2 | .
CASSLSRGSLSGNTIYF | TGTGCCAGCAGCTTGTCCAGGGGTTCCCTCTCTGGAAACACCATATATTTT | TRBV7-2 | . | TRBJ1-3 | .
CASSFSAGTPGTGELFF | TGCGCCAGCAGCTTCTCAGCGGGGACCCCCGGCACCGGGGAGCTGTTTTTT | TRBV5-1 | . | TRBJ2-2 | TRBD2
CASSQDRGSSYNSPLHF | TGCGCCAGCAGCCAAGACAGGGGGAGCTCCTATAATTCACCCCTCCACTTT | TRBV4-3 | . | TRBJ1-6 | TRBD1
CASSAMTSGSSYNEQFF | TGTGCCAGCAGCGCGATGACTAGCGGGAGCTCCTACAATGAGCAGTTCTTC | TRBV7-6 | . | TRBJ2-1 | TRBD2
CAWMPGNQVGQFF | TGTGCCTGGATGCCAGGGAACCAAGTAGGGCAGTTCTTC | TRBV30 | . | TRBJ2-1 | .
CASSRDRVTGNTIYF | TGTGCCAGCTCACGGGACAGGGTTACTGGAAACACCATATATTTT | TRBV18 | . | TRBJ1-3 | TRBD1
CASSVYGGPTLATYEQYF | TGTGCCAGCAGTGTCTACGGGGGGCCGACCTTGGCAACCTACGAGCAGTACTTC | TRBV6-1 | . | TRBJ2-7 | .
CASSVGTENTEAFF | TGTGCCAGCAGCGTCGGGACAGAGAACACTGAAGCTTTCTTT | TRBV9 | . | TRBJ1-1 | TRBD1
CASKGRLGNTIYF | TGTGCCAGCAAGGGGAGACTCGGAAACACCATATATTTT | TRBV27 | . | TRBJ1-3 | .
CASSLAGTGLYEQYF | TGTGCCAGCAGCTTAGCCGGGACAGGGCTCTACGAGCAGTACTTC | TRBV7-2 | once | TRBJ2-7 | TRBD1
CASGVISPEAFF | TGTGCCTCGGGGGTGATATCCCCTGAAGCTTTCTTT | TRBV7-9 | once | TRBJ1-1 | .
CASSINDGSSYNSPLHF | TGTGCCAGCAGCATCAACGACGGGAGTTCCTATAATTCACCCCTCCACTTT | TRBV5-4 | . | TRBJ1-6 | .
CASSFLTGTLIGVSYEQYF | TGTGCCAGCAGCTTTCTTACAGGGACTCTAATAGGGGTTTCCTACGAGCAGTACTTC | TRBV11-1 | . | TRBJ2-7 | .
CASSLASGQSSPLHF | TGTGCCAGCAGCTTAGCTTCAGGGCAAAGTTCACCCCTCCACTTT | TRBV7-2 | once | TRBJ1-6 | .
CASSLRENYGYTF | TGTGCCAGCAGTTTGAGGGAAAACTATGGCTACACCTTC | TRBV27 | . | TRBJ1-2 | .
CASSQPDRVNEKLFF | TGCGCCAGCAGCCAACCAGACAGGGTGAATGAAAAACTGTTTTTT | TRBV4-3 | . | TRBJ1-4 | TRBD1
CASSPQTAVTEAFF | TGTGCCAGCAGCCCCCAGACAGCCGTCACTGAAGCTTTCTTT | TRBV11-1 | . | TRBJ1-1 | .
CASTGRDNEQFF | TGTGCCAGCACCGGACGGGACAATGAGCAGTTCTTC | TRBV7-2 | . | TRBJ2-1 | .
CASSPPTNTGELFF | TGTGCCAGCAGTCCTCCTACGAACACCGGGGAGCTGTTTTTT | TRBV6-6 | . | TRBJ2-2 | .
CASSLGESNQPQHF | TGCGCCAGCAGCTTGGGGGAGAGCAATCAGCCCCAGCATTTT | TRBV5-1 | . | TRBJ1-5 | .
CASSPDGRGVHEQYF | TGTGCCAGCAGCCCGGACGGACGCGGGGTCCACGAGCAGTACTTC | TRBV7-2 | . | TRBJ2-7 | .
CATESGVGTDTQYF | TGTGCCACCGAGTCTGGGGTGGGCACAGATACGCAGTATTTT | TRBV28 | . | TRBJ2-3 | .
CASRSERGGELFF | TGTGCCAGCAGATCGGAGCGAGGCGGGGAGCTGTTTTTT | TRBV28 | . | TRBJ2-2 | .
CASSFQGGEETQYF | TGCGCCAGCAGCTTCCAGGGAGGGGAAGAGACCCAGTACTTC | TRBV5-1 | . | TRBJ2-5 | TRBD2
CASSSSGGAGSYEQYF | TGTGCCAGCAGTTCATCAGGGGGCGCGGGTTCCTACGAGCAGTACTTC | TRBV7-2 | . | TRBJ2-7 | TRBD1
CASSSTGNTEAFF | TGCGCCAGCAGCTCTACGGGAAACACTGAAGCTTTCTTT | TRBV5-1 | . | TRBJ1-1 | .
CASSLGGANTEAFF | TGTGCCAGCAGTTTAGGGGGCGCGAACACTGAAGCTTTCTTT | TRBV27 | . | TRBJ1-1 | .
CASSKDVLITDTQYF | TGTGCCAGCAGCAAAGACGTCCTGATCACAGATACGCAGTATTTT | TRBV7-9 | . | TRBJ2-3 | .
CASSLVIAGGNEQFF | TGCGCCAGCAGCTTGGTAATAGCGGGGGGAAATGAGCAGTTCTTC | TRBV5-1 | once | TRBJ2-1 | TRBD2
CASSGYTGELFF | TGTGCCAGCAGTGGGTACACCGGGGAGCTGTTTTTT | TRBV6-1 | . | TRBJ2-2 | .
CASSLAVASGRDEQYF | TGCGCCAGCAGCTTGGCCGTCGCTAGCGGTCGGGACGAGCAGTACTTC | TRBV5-1 | . | TRBJ2-7 | TRBD2
CASSRQPTNEKLFF | TGTGCCAGCTCCCGACAGCCTACTAATGAAAAACTGTTTTTT | TRBV18 | . | TRBJ1-4 | .